This TCR beta chain comes out of a study of blood T cell repertoires in COVID-19. Study-wide background: Samples representing acute and convalescent COVID-19 were sourced from the United States, Italy and Spain.

This clone was recorded only once. Those enrolled in Seattle joined during active infection and were followed longitudinally afterward. The CDR3 sequence is 16 residues long. Germline loops: CDR1 SGHTA, CDR2 FQGNSA. Losses at the gene ends were 4 bases for V and 4 bases for J; bases not matched to a gene: 6. Methods used by the authors: Reference gene primers were amplified, and this amplification served to estimate nucleated cell counts. The table came from immunoSEQ multiplex PCR; TCRdb's copy has only in-frame clones and leaves some out. D and trimming come from the DNA, and the V and J calls and clone size come from that table. The sample yields 200,000 to 250,000 clones, 84% seen once.

The chain recombines TRBV7-2 with TRBJ1-5; 11 bases are a match to TRBD1. What was sequenced was peripheral blood. This sequence was found in a woman aged 80 or over with COVID-19, enrolled during active disease. In DNA form, the CDR3 reads TGTGCCAGCAGCTGGACAGGGGGCGCTTGGAATCAGCCCCAGCATTTT. Encoded protein: CASSWTGGAWNQPQHF.